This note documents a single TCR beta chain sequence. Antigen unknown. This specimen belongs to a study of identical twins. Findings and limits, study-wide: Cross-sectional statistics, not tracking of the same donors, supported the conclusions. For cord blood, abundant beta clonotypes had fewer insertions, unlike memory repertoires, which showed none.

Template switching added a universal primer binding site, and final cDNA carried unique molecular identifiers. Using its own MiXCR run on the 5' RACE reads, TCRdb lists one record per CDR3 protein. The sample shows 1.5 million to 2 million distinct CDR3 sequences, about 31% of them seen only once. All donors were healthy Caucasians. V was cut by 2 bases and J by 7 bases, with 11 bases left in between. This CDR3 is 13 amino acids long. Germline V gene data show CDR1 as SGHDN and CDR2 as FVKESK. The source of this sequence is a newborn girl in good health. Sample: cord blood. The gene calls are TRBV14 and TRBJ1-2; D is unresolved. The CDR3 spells CASSQRREAGYTF. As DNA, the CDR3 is TGTGCCAGCAGCCAAAGGAGGGAAGCTGGCTACACCTTC.